This T cell receptor beta chain was captured in a study of patients and donors after allogeneic stem cell transplantation. Using its own MiXCR run on the RT-PCR reads, TCRdb lists one record per CDR3 protein. This table holds about a million distinct CDR3 sequences, roughly 18% found once. CDR1 DFQATT and CDR2 SNEGSKA come from the germline V gene (reference sequence). The V segment lost 0 bases and the J segment 4 bases; nucleotides outside the gene matches: 14. This CDR3 region has 18 residues. The chain has TRBV20-1 and TRBJ2-2; 7 bases line up with TRBD2. The clonotype comes from a human donor who was either an allogeneic HSCT recipient or a stem cell or donor lymphocyte infusion donor (not recorded which). It is not recorded whose cells these are; they may come from a transplant donor. Source material: blood, either unsorted or a sorted T cell fraction (not recorded which). The CDR3 spells CSARDLRGDAPLTGELFF. CDR3 DNA sequence: TGCAGTGCTAGAGACCTCCGGGGGGATGCCCCACTCACCGGGGAGCTGTTTTTT.